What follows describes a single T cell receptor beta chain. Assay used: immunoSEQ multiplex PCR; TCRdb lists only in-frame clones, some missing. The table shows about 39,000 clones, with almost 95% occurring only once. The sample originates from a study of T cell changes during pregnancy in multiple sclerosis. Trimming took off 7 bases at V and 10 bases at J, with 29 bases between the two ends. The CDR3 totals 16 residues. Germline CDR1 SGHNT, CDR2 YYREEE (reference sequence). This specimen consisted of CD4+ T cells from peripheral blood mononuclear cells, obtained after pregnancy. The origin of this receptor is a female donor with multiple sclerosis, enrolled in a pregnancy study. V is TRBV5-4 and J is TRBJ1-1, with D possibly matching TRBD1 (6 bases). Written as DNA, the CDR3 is TGTGCCAGCGAGCTAAAGAACAGGGCTTTTGCCCCCTTAGCTTTCTTT. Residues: CASELKNRAFAPLAFF.